This TCR beta chain originates from a study of T-cell memory formation after mild COVID-19 listed by TCRdb under 2021. For the study in its entirety: TCR sequence clusters from the two donors were found to be largely donor specific. Longitudinal TCRalpha and TCRbeta repertoire sequencing tracked T-cell clones expanding and contracting after mild COVID-19 in a couple of donors. The cohort comprised two young, previously healthy adult volunteers, one female and one male. Here is what the overall study found, with its caveats: The study covered only a couple of mild cases, and larger cohorts including severe cases with pre-infection samples were considered necessary. Clones that contracted from day 15 to 85 showed balanced CD4/CD8 phenotypes, whereas a second wave of clones that expanded from day 15 to 37 leaned towards CD4+. The detection of some responding clones in pre-infection memory suggests that pre-existing cross-reactive memory T cells joined the SARS-CoV-2 response. Contracting CD4+ clones were located mainly in the CM and EM memory subsets, whereas CD8+ clones were found to be enriched in EMRA. SARS-CoV-2 specificity was not confirmed for the second-wave clones peaking on day 37.

Remarks on this clonotype: Its antigen target is currently unknown. No base quality values were provided; no much bigger clone lies one nucleotide off.

TCRdb records Illumina NovaSeq 6000 as the sequencer. cDNA libraries for TCRalpha and TCRbeta were prepared by 5'RACE using constant-segment primers, with sample barcodes and unique molecular identifiers added. Trizol reagent was used to extract RNA from every sample. Libraries were amplified in two PCR steps, with a second sample barcode and Illumina TruSeq adapters added in the second step. Libraries were sequenced on an Illumina NovaSeq with 2 x 150 bp paired-end reads. Per the original workflow: With migec v1.2.7, reads were demultiplexed and then collapsed into UMI-guided consensus sequences. With mixcr v2.1.11, UMI consensuses were aligned to TRA and TRB V and J templates and assembled into clonotypes. A clonotype was counted as expanded or contracted only when both edgeR and NoisET called the clonotype significant, with the noise models trained on biological replicates. For edgeR calls, the thresholds were a false discovery rate-adjusted p below 0.01 and a log2 fold-change of 1. As an exploratory analysis of dynamics, max-normalized trajectories of the 1000 most abundant clonotypes were examined with PCA combined with hierarchical clustering. Each responding clone was given a CD4 or CD8 phenotype based on the CD4+ and CD8+ repertoires, which had been sequenced separately. TCRdb reran the public reads through fastp at Q25 and MiXCR, keeping productive beta chains. Rows are combined by CDR3 protein, so each entry shows the most common genes and DNA. The V and J calls follow TCRdb's processing rather than the paper's. The sample includes 350,000 to 450,000 distinct CDR3 sequences, with 15% to 25% observed a single time. The ten most abundant clones make up roughly 8% of the sample.

PBMCs were isolated by Ficoll-Paque density gradient centrifugation. The CDR3, cysteine through phenylalanine, is 14 amino acids long. Only the CDR3 DNA is retained, 42 bases long and in frame from the first base. V gives up 1 base and J gives up 8 bases, and the segment between their germline ends measures 12 bases. The germline V gene supplies CDR1 LGHNA and CDR2 YNFKEQ. The TCR sequence derives from an adult woman who had mild COVID-19 (a few samples of this study predate the infection). The sample titles of this study are shuffled in the database, so cell type and time point are left out; the donor was told from shared clones. The chain joins TRBV4-2 to TRBJ2-1; the D gene remains uncertain. The sample comprised PBMCs or a T cell subset sorted from them (not recorded which). The CDR3: CASSQVSGGDEQFF. In nucleotides, the sequence is TGTGCCAGCAGCCAAGTATCAGGTGGGGATGAGCAGTTCTTC.